A selection of T cell receptor beta chains follows, all from one sample in a study of tumor and adjacent non-tumor tissue in lung cancer. Each CDR3 protein is one row after TCRdb ran MiXCR on the multiplex PCR reads. Found here are about 98,000 distinct CDR3 sequences, about 80% of them singletons; the top ten hold about 29%. Sequences were obtained from distant non-tumor lung tissue. These receptors were collected from a man aged 55 to 70 with small cell lung cancer. Both conserved end residues are trimmed from each CDR3. Fields, in order: D gene, J gene, clone size, CDR3 length, V gene, CDR3 protein. A D gene is named only where the DNA matches it firmly. Clone sizes are given selectively: once, few, many, or a class where the clone is expanded.

D: .
J: TRBJ2-1
size: once
length: 12
V: TRBV12-3/TRBV12-4
CDR3: ASTGRQGSSEQF

D: .
J: TRBJ1-2
size: .
length: 12
V: TRBV6-1
CDR3: ASTTGGRNYGYI

D: TRBD2
J: TRBJ2-5
size: .
length: 13
V: TRBV29-1
CDR3: RVDSGAGDPLAEY

D: .
J: TRBJ2-5
size: .
length: 9
V: TRBV29-1
CDR3: SAELGETQY

D: .
J: TRBJ2-3
size: .
length: 9
V: TRBV10-2
CDR3: ASSGVSTQY

D: .
J: TRBJ2-3
size: .
length: 11
V: TRBV11-3
CDR3: ANSFQGSDTQC

D: .
J: TRBJ2-1
size: .
length: 13
V: TRBV6-5
CDR3: VSSYYGGVGNEQF

D: .
J: TRBJ2-5
size: .
length: 12
V: TRBV20-1
CDR3: NARQSGLQETQY

D: TRBD1
J: TRBJ1-6
size: .
length: 15
V: TRBV20-1
CDR3: NARAIGTGDYNSPLH

D: .
J: TRBJ1-1
size: .
length: 12
V: TRBV30
CDR3: AWNDPGGYTETF

D: .
J: TRBJ2-2
size: .
length: 11
V: TRBV30
CDR3: AWSVTVSRELF

D: TRBD1
J: TRBJ1-2
size: .
length: 16
V: TRBV6-2/TRBV6-3
CDR3: ASCDTTGAYSDNYGYT

D: .
J: TRBJ2-7
size: .
length: 14
V: TRBV13
CDR3: ASSLWGRGKEYEQY

D: TRBD2
J: TRBJ2-1
size: .
length: 11
V: TRBV25-1
CDR3: ANNLAGVREQF

D: .
J: TRBJ1-1
size: .
length: 13
V: TRBV4-1
CDR3: ASSQVPERGTEAF

D: TRBD2
J: TRBJ2-3
size: .
length: 16
V: TRBV6-5
CDR3: ATSYTLAGVGSTDTQY

D: TRBD2
J: TRBJ2-1
size: .
length: 12
V: TRBV12-3/TRBV12-4
CDR3: VNSSGDYNNEQF

D: .
J: TRBJ1-2
size: .
length: 14
V: TRBV6-5
CDR3: GSTPVTGTGNYGYT

D: .
J: TRBJ2-3
size: .
length: 12
V: TRBV12-3/TRBV12-4
CDR3: ASSLGLCTDTQY

D: .
J: TRBJ2-1
size: .
length: 12
V: TRBV6-1
CDR3: ISIFSVSRNEQF

D: .
J: TRBJ2-1
size: .
length: 8
V: TRBV29-1
CDR3: CVADSQQF

D: TRBD1
J: TRBJ1-1
size: .
length: 11
V: TRBV7-3
CDR3: PSSRTGGTEAF

D: TRBD1
J: TRBJ2-2
size: .
length: 14
V: TRBV11-1
CDR3: ASGSPDRVDTGEVF

D: .
J: TRBJ1-1
size: .
length: 11
V: TRBV7-8
CDR3: ARNLNRNSEAF

D: .
J: TRBJ2-1
size: .
length: 11
V: TRBV10-2
CDR3: ASCESGKGEQF

D: TRBD2
J: TRBJ2-1
size: .
length: 16
V: TRBV11-2
CDR3: ASTLGVAGGYNYNEQF

D: .
J: TRBJ1-5
size: .
length: 12
V: TRBV28
CDR3: TSSWTDSTQPQH